A selection of T cell receptor beta chains follows, all from one sample in a study of blood T cell repertoires in COVID-19. The protocol was immunoSEQ multiplex PCR, while the TCRdb copy is restricted to in-frame clones and leaves out a portion. This table has some 250,000 clones, about 76% appearing once. Sequencing was performed on peripheral blood. Receptors were obtained from a woman aged 55-69 years with active or convalescent COVID-19. The CDR3 runs from the conserved cysteine through the conserved F or W. Each record gives: D gene, J gene, clone size, V gene, CDR3 protein, CDR3 DNA. D genes are given only for firm matches. Size is stated for part of the rows, as once, few or many counts, or as a class when the clone is expanded.

D gene: TRBD1
J gene: TRBJ1-5
clone size: NA
V gene: TRBV30
CDR3 protein: CAWSLQGNQPQHF
CDR3 DNA: TGTGCCTGGAGTCTACAGGGGAATCAGCCCCAGCATTTT

D gene: TRBD1
J gene: TRBJ2-7
clone size: NA
V gene: TRBV5-6
CDR3 protein: CASSPGQGANEQYF
CDR3 DNA: TGTGCCAGCAGTCCGGGACAGGGGGCCAACGAGCAGTACTTC

D gene: TRBD2
J gene: TRBJ2-3
clone size: NA
V gene: TRBV6-5
CDR3 protein: CAADWAGETDTQYF
CDR3 DNA: TGTGCGGCGGATTGGGCGGGGGAAACAGATACGCAGTATTTT

D gene: NA
J gene: TRBJ2-5
clone size: NA
V gene: TRBV24-1
CDR3 protein: CATSDGETQYF
CDR3 DNA: TGTGCCACCAGTGATGGCGAGACCCAGTACTTC

D gene: TRBD1
J gene: TRBJ1-5
clone size: NA
V gene: TRBV6-6
CDR3 protein: CASSPRDREDESHQPQHF
CDR3 DNA: TGTGCCAGCAGTCCCCGGGACAGGGAGGACGAAAGCCATCAGCCCCAGCATTTT

D gene: TRBD1
J gene: TRBJ2-7
clone size: NA
V gene: TRBV27
CDR3 protein: CASKDRGRRYEQYF
CDR3 DNA: TGTGCCAGTAAAGACAGGGGTCGAAGATACGAGCAGTACTTC

D gene: TRBD2
J gene: TRBJ2-7
clone size: NA
V gene: TRBV6-5
CDR3 protein: CASSWGLPSSYEQYF
CDR3 DNA: TGTGCCAGCAGCTGGGGACTACCGAGCTCCTACGAGCAGTACTTC

D gene: TRBD1
J gene: TRBJ2-7
clone size: NA
V gene: TRBV6-6
CDR3 protein: CASSYGQGDSYEQYF
CDR3 DNA: TGTGCCAGCAGTTACGGGCAGGGGGACTCCTACGAGCAGTACTTC

D gene: NA
J gene: TRBJ2-6
clone size: NA
V gene: TRBV19
CDR3 protein: CASSILRRGSGANVLTF
CDR3 DNA: TGTGCCAGTAGTATACTTCGAAGGGGCTCTGGGGCCAACGTCCTGACTTTC

D gene: NA
J gene: TRBJ1-1
clone size: NA
V gene: TRBV6-5
CDR3 protein: CASSPRVNTEAFF
CDR3 DNA: TGTGCCAGCAGCCCCCGTGTTAACACTGAAGCTTTCTTT

D gene: TRBD2
J gene: TRBJ2-3
clone size: NA
V gene: TRBV3-1/TRBV3-2
CDR3 protein: CASSQGPSGLTDTQYF
CDR3 DNA: TGTGCCAGCAGCCAAGGGCCTAGCGGTTTGACAGATACGCAGTATTTT

D gene: NA
J gene: TRBJ2-3
clone size: NA
V gene: TRBV7-2
CDR3 protein: CASSPLSSTDTQYF
CDR3 DNA: TGTGCCAGCAGCCCCCTGTCGTCCACAGATACGCAGTATTTT

D gene: TRBD1
J gene: TRBJ2-3
clone size: NA
V gene: TRBV19
CDR3 protein: CASSTGQYTDTQYF
CDR3 DNA: TGTGCCAGTTCTACGGGACAGTACACAGATACGCAGTATTTT

D gene: NA
J gene: TRBJ2-7
clone size: NA
V gene: TRBV29-1
CDR3 protein: CSVEDTVPYEQYF
CDR3 DNA: TGCAGCGTTGAAGATACGGTCCCCTACGAGCAGTACTTC

D gene: TRBD1
J gene: TRBJ2-1
clone size: NA
V gene: TRBV10-2
CDR3 protein: CASSEPTGGGEQFF
CDR3 DNA: TGCGCCAGCAGTGAACCCACAGGGGGCGGTGAGCAGTTCTTC

D gene: TRBD2
J gene: TRBJ2-3
clone size: NA
V gene: TRBV6-1
CDR3 protein: CASSEGTSRSTDTQYF
CDR3 DNA: TGTGCCAGCAGTGAAGGGACTAGCAGGAGCACAGATACGCAGTATTTT

D gene: NA
J gene: TRBJ2-7
clone size: NA
V gene: TRBV4-2
CDR3 protein: CASSQDNFPYEQYF
CDR3 DNA: TGTGCCAGCAGCCAAGATAACTTCCCCTACGAGCAGTACTTC

D gene: NA
J gene: TRBJ1-6
clone size: NA
V gene: TRBV11-1
CDR3 protein: CASSRQVLNSPLHF
CDR3 DNA: TGTGCCAGCAGCCGACAGGTTTTGAATTCACCCCTCCACTTT

D gene: TRBD2
J gene: TRBJ2-5
clone size: NA
V gene: TRBV11-2
CDR3 protein: CASSSLAGGPQETQYF
CDR3 DNA: TGTGCCAGCAGTTCACTAGCGGGGGGACCCCAAGAGACCCAGTACTTC

D gene: NA
J gene: TRBJ1-3
clone size: NA
V gene: TRBV19
CDR3 protein: CASRALSGNTIYF
CDR3 DNA: TGTGCCAGTAGGGCTCTCTCTGGAAACACCATATATTTT

D gene: NA
J gene: TRBJ1-2
clone size: few
V gene: TRBV9
CDR3 protein: CASSVDARAYGYTF
CDR3 DNA: TGTGCCAGCAGCGTAGATGCCAGGGCCTATGGCTACACCTTC

D gene: TRBD1
J gene: TRBJ1-2
clone size: NA
V gene: TRBV24-1
CDR3 protein: CATSDLTGYYTF
CDR3 DNA: TGTGCCACCAGTGACTTGACAGGGTACTACACCTTC

D gene: TRBD1
J gene: TRBJ1-4
clone size: NA
V gene: TRBV4-3
CDR3 protein: CASSHVPGQGSEKLFF
CDR3 DNA: TGCGCCAGCAGCCATGTGCCGGGACAGGGGTCGGAAAAACTGTTTTTT

D gene: TRBD1
J gene: TRBJ1-2
clone size: once
V gene: TRBV6-5
CDR3 protein: CASTHRGNYGYTF
CDR3 DNA: TGTGCCAGCACTCACAGGGGCAACTATGGCTACACCTTC

D gene: NA
J gene: TRBJ2-3
clone size: NA
V gene: TRBV7-2
CDR3 protein: CASSGMSRGTDTQYF
CDR3 DNA: TGTGCCAGCAGCGGCATGTCACGGGGGACAGATACGCAGTATTTT

D gene: TRBD1
J gene: TRBJ2-1
clone size: once
V gene: TRBV7-6
CDR3 protein: CASSLALGQGGLGEQFF
CDR3 DNA: TGTGCCAGCAGCTTAGCGCTGGGACAGGGGGGTTTAGGTGAGCAGTTCTTC

D gene: NA
J gene: TRBJ2-7
clone size: NA
V gene: TRBV3-1/TRBV3-2
CDR3 protein: CASSPGREQYF
CDR3 DNA: TGTGCCAGCAGCCCGGGTCGCGAGCAGTACTTC

D gene: NA
J gene: TRBJ2-1
clone size: NA
V gene: TRBV7-3
CDR3 protein: CASSSHGGINNEQFF
CDR3 DNA: TGTGCCAGCAGCAGCCATGGGGGGATTAACAATGAGCAGTTCTTC

D gene: TRBD1
J gene: TRBJ1-3
clone size: NA
V gene: TRBV29-1
CDR3 protein: CSVRNRGSGNTIYF
CDR3 DNA: TGCAGCGTTCGTAACAGGGGCTCTGGAAACACCATATATTTT

D gene: NA
J gene: TRBJ1-1
clone size: NA
V gene: TRBV19
CDR3 protein: CASSQGITEAFF
CDR3 DNA: TGTGCCAGTAGTCAGGGGATCACTGAAGCTTTCTTT

D gene: TRBD2
J gene: TRBJ2-5
clone size: NA
V gene: TRBV4-3
CDR3 protein: CASSQGALAGVQETQYF
CDR3 DNA: TGCGCCAGCAGCCAAGGGGCACTAGCGGGGGTCCAAGAGACCCAGTACTTC

D gene: TRBD2
J gene: TRBJ2-5
clone size: NA
V gene: TRBV7-2
CDR3 protein: CASAPPGGGLETQYF
CDR3 DNA: TGTGCCAGCGCTCCCCCGGGGGGGGGCCTAGAGACCCAGTACTTC

D gene: NA
J gene: TRBJ1-2
clone size: NA
V gene: TRBV11-2
CDR3 protein: CASSLGGPGEQGYTF
CDR3 DNA: TGTGCCAGCAGCTTAGGGGGACCGGGAGAACAGGGCTACACCTTC

D gene: TRBD1
J gene: TRBJ1-1
clone size: NA
V gene: TRBV19
CDR3 protein: CASSIVAGGTMNTEAFF
CDR3 DNA: TGTGCCAGTAGTATAGTAGCAGGGGGCACCATGAACACTGAAGCTTTCTTT

D gene: NA
J gene: TRBJ2-7
clone size: NA
V gene: TRBV5-6
CDR3 protein: CASSLGGVTYEQYF
CDR3 DNA: TGTGCCAGCAGCTTGGGCGGGGTCACCTACGAGCAGTACTTC

D gene: TRBD2
J gene: TRBJ2-3
clone size: NA
V gene: TRBV7-2
CDR3 protein: CASSLNGGAVDTQYF
CDR3 DNA: TGTGCCAGCAGCTTAAACGGGGGGGCCGTAGATACGCAGTATTTT

D gene: NA
J gene: TRBJ1-6
clone size: NA
V gene: TRBV4-1
CDR3 protein: CASSQGWQGSRNSPLHF
CDR3 DNA: TGCGCCAGCAGCCAAGGCTGGCAGGGCAGCCGAAATTCACCCCTCCACTTT

D gene: TRBD1
J gene: TRBJ2-2
clone size: NA
V gene: TRBV12-5
CDR3 protein: CASGRRDRGPGELFF
CDR3 DNA: TGTGCTAGTGGGCGCCGGGACAGGGGCCCCGGGGAGCTGTTTTTT

D gene: NA
J gene: TRBJ2-5
clone size: NA
V gene: TRBV7-3
CDR3 protein: CASSLGTGGTQYF
CDR3 DNA: TGTGCCAGCAGTCTAGGGACCGGGGGGACCCAGTACTTC

D gene: TRBD2
J gene: TRBJ2-5
clone size: NA
V gene: TRBV9
CDR3 protein: CASSVGPAGEGGETQYF
CDR3 DNA: TGTGCCAGCAGCGTAGGGCCAGCGGGGGAGGGGGGAGAGACCCAGTACTTC

D gene: NA
J gene: TRBJ1-2
clone size: NA
V gene: TRBV14
CDR3 protein: CASRPTGINYGYTF
CDR3 DNA: TGTGCCAGCAGACCGACAGGAATTAACTATGGCTACACCTTC

D gene: NA
J gene: TRBJ2-5
clone size: NA
V gene: TRBV27
CDR3 protein: CASSFTGRQETQYF
CDR3 DNA: TGTGCCAGCAGTTTTACAGGGCGGCAAGAGACCCAGTACTTC

D gene: NA
J gene: TRBJ2-7
clone size: NA
V gene: TRBV19
CDR3 protein: CASSSRGRGSYEQYF
CDR3 DNA: TGTGCCAGTAGTAGCCGGGGGCGGGGGTCCTACGAGCAGTACTTC

D gene: TRBD2
J gene: TRBJ2-3
clone size: NA
V gene: TRBV12-5
CDR3 protein: CASGGLAGADTQYF
CDR3 DNA: TGTGCTAGTGGGGGACTAGCGGGGGCAGATACGCAGTATTTT

D gene: TRBD1
J gene: TRBJ1-4
clone size: NA
V gene: TRBV6-5
CDR3 protein: CASSWDRGEKLFF
CDR3 DNA: TGTGCCAGCAGTTGGGACAGGGGGGAAAAACTGTTTTTT

D gene: NA
J gene: TRBJ2-2
clone size: NA
V gene: TRBV6-5
CDR3 protein: CASSYSTPPRTGELFF
CDR3 DNA: TGTGCCAGCAGTTACTCAACCCCCCCTCGGACCGGGGAGCTGTTTTTT

D gene: NA
J gene: TRBJ1-2
clone size: once
V gene: TRBV5-6
CDR3 protein: CASSLAGPNLYGYTF
CDR3 DNA: TGTGCCAGCAGCTTGGCAGGGCCTAACTTGTATGGCTACACCTTC